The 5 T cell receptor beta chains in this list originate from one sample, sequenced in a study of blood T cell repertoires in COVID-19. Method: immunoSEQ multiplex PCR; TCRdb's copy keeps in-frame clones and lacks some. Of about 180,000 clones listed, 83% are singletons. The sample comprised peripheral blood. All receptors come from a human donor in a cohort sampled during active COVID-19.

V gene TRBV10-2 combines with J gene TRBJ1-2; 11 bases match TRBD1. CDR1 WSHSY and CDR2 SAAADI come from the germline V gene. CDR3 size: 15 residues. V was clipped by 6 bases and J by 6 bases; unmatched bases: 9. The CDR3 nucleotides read TGCGCCAGCAGGCAACCGGACAGGGGGCGCGATGGCTACACCTTC. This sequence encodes CASRQPDRGRDGYTF.

DNA of the CDR3: TGTGCCAGCAGCTCCCCCCGGGACATTACCTACGAGCAGTACTTC. This translates into CASSSPRDITYEQYF. The J gene is TRBJ2-7, the V gene TRBV7-9; TRBD1 is a possible D gene (6 bases). Germline-derived CDR1 and CDR2 are SEHNR and FQNEAQ (reference sequence). The CDR3 runs to 15 residues. Trimming removed 4 bases at V and 2 bases at J, with 15 bases between.

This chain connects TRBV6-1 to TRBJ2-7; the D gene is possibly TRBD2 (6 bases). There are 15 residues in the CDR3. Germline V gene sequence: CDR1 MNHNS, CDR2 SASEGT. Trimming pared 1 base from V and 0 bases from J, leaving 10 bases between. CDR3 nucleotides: TGTGCCAGCAGTGAAGAGGAGGGCCACTCCTACGAGCAGTACTTC. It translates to CASSEEEGHSYEQYF.

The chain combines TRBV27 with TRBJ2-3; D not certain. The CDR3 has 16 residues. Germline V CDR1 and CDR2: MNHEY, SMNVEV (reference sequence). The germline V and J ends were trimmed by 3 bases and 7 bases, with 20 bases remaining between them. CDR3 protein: CASSFDSAPVPNTQYF. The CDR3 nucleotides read TGTGCCAGCAGTTTTGATTCCGCACCGGTCCCCAATACGCAGTATTTT.

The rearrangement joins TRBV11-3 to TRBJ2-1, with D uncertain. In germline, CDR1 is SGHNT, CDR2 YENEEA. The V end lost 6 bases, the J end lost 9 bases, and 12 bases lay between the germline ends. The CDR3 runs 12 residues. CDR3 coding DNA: TGTGCCAGCAGTTCAGGTTTTTCTGAGCAGTTCTTC. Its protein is CASSSGFSEQFF.